The 23 T cell receptor beta chains presented below share a single source sample, sequenced in a study of T cell responses to AZD1222 COVID-19 vaccine. Data came from immunoSEQ multiplex PCR; TCRdb stores just in-frame clones and leaves some out. Of 150,000 to 200,000 clones listed, around 90% are singletons. Sequenced material: peripheral blood, taken 28 days after the second AZD1222 dose. The receptors were gathered from an adult who received the AZD1222 COVID-19 vaccine.

This chain uses TRBV3-1 (or the pseudogene TRBV3-2) with TRBJ1-2; D ambiguous. In germline, CDR1 is LGHDT, CDR2 YNNKEL (reference sequence). The germline V and J ends were trimmed by 0 bases and 5 bases, with 10 bases remaining between them. The CDR3 covers 14 residues. The CDR3 coding sequence is TGTGCCAGCAGCCAAGATTCAGGCCTATATGGCTACACCTTC. It yields the protein CASSQDSGLYGYTF.

This clone was seen a handful of times. This chain joins TRBV29-1 and TRBJ1-1; TRBD1 is a possible D gene (5 bases). The CDR3 length is 14 residues. Trimming removed 1 base at V and 6 bases at J, with 15 bases between. Germline V gene sequence: CDR1 SQVTM, CDR2 ANQGSEA. The CDR3 nucleotides are TGCAGCGTTGAAGCCGATAGCAGGGCGGCTGAAGCTTTCTTT. The encoded protein is CSVEADSRAAEAFF.

This chain links TRBV7-9 with TRBJ1-4; D is unresolved. With 4 bases removed from V and 10 bases from J, the gap between germline ends came to 10 bases. This CDR3 comprises 12 residues. CDR1 is SEHNR and CDR2 is FQNEAQ in the germline V gene (reference sequence). The chain's CDR3 is CASSSMDVKLFF. Written as DNA, the CDR3 is TGTGCCAGCAGCTCCATGGACGTAAAACTGTTTTTT.

This sequence joins TRBV14 and TRBJ2-1, with D possibly being TRBD2 (6 bases). CDR1 SGHDN and CDR2 FVKESK come from the germline V gene. The CDR3 is made up of 15 amino acids. With 2 bases removed from V and 4 bases from J, the gap between germline ends came to 12 bases. CDR3 bases: TGTGCCAGCAGCCAAAGAGGAGGGTTGTACAATGAGCAGTTCTTC. Translation: CASSQRGGLYNEQFF.

This chain joins TRBV4-1 and TRBJ2-7; D might be TRBD2 (5 bases). The CDR3 covers 14 residues. From germline, CDR1 is MGHRA and CDR2 YSYEKL. The V and J ends lost 1 base and 4 bases respectively, with 11 bases between them. CDR3 in DNA: TGCGCCAGCAGCCAAGTATTACCGGGGTACGAGCAGTACTTC. This codes for CASSQVLPGYEQYF.

The chain links TRBV6-5 to TRBJ1-1, with a tentative D call TRBD1 (6 bases). This CDR3 contains 15 residues. V lost 0 bases, J lost 0 bases, and 8 bases lay in between. The germline gives CDR1 MNHEY, CDR2 SVGAGI. The CDR3 spells CASSYSRGMNTEAFF. The CDR3 DNA reads TGTGCCAGCAGTTACTCGAGGGGGATGAACACTGAAGCTTTCTTT.

The chain joins TRBV14 to TRBJ1-1; D not certain. CDR1 SGHDN and CDR2 FVKESK come from the germline V gene. This CDR3 is 15 amino acids long. V was shortened by 1 base and J by 3 bases, with 12 bases between the two germline ends. CDR3 sequence reads: CASSQVEGEDTEAFF. In DNA, the CDR3 is TGTGCCAGCAGCCAAGTGGAGGGTGAAGACACTGAAGCTTTCTTT.

The V gene is TRBV13, the J gene TRBJ1-6; unclear D gene. The CDR3 is made up of 15 amino acids. Trimming stripped 5 bases from V and 7 bases from J, with 15 bases between. From germline, CDR1 is PRHDT and CDR2 FYEKMQ (reference sequence). The chain's CDR3 is CASSNRENGNSPLHF. The CDR3 DNA sequence: TGTGCCAGCAGCAACCGGGAAAACGGGAATTCACCCCTCCACTTT.

This sequence joins TRBV7-9 and TRBJ1-1; tentatively, D is TRBD1 (6 bases). V was cut by 5 bases and J by 5 bases, with 18 bases left in between. CDR3 length: 15 residues. CDR1 is SEHNR, CDR2 FQNEAQ, per germline (reference sequence). The CDR3 protein is CASSLPGGRGTEAFF. The CDR3, as DNA: TGTGCCAGCAGCCTTCCCGGGGGGCGCGGGACTGAAGCTTTCTTT.

V usage is TRBV10-3 and J usage is TRBJ1-1, with 9 bases lining up with TRBD1. The CDR3 contains 16 residues. CDR1 and CDR2 from the germline V gene are ENHRY and SYGVKD. Trimming at V came to 4 bases and at J to 1 base, leaving 7 bases not matched to a gene. CDR3 in DNA: TGTGCCATCAGTGTCCCGGGACAGGGTTCGAACACTGAAGCTTTCTTT. It specifies CAISVPGQGSNTEAFF.

The chain employs TRBV4-2 and TRBJ1-1; no clear D. The CDR3 totals 15 residues. Per germline, CDR1 LGHNA and CDR2 YNFKEQ. With 0 bases removed from V and 1 base from J, the gap between germline ends came to 9 bases. The CDR3 DNA reads TGTGCCAGCAGCCAAGATCCGGGATGGAACACTGAAGCTTTCTTT. As protein: CASSQDPGWNTEAFF.

The gene calls are TRBV6-5 and TRBJ1-1; no reliable D call. Germline-derived CDR1 and CDR2 are MNHEY and SVGAGI. The ends were cut back, 1 base at V and 2 bases at J, with 11 bases in the middle. This CDR3 is 15 amino acids long. The DNA of the CDR3 is TGTGCCAGCAGTTACTTCTCGGCGGGAAACACTGAAGCTTTCTTT. Its translation: CASSYFSAGNTEAFF.

The rearrangement links TRBV19 to TRBJ1-5, with D possibly TRBD1 on 5 matching bases. Trimming took 4 bases from V and 6 from J, leaving 19 bases between them. The CDR3 has 16 amino acids. Germline CDR1 reads LNHDA; CDR2 reads SQIVND (reference sequence). This CDR3 is CASSTPGLPKGQPQHF. The CDR3, as DNA: TGTGCCAGTAGTACCCCGGGACTCCCGAAGGGTCAGCCCCAGCATTTT. The full variable domain, with the rest looked up from reference TRBV19 and TRBJ1-5, is DGGITQSPKYLFRKEGQNVTLSCEQNLNHDAMYWYRQDPGQGLRLIYYSQIVNDFQKGDIAEGYSVSREKKESFPLTVTSAQKNPTAFYLCASSTPGLPKGQPQHFGDGTRLSIL.

The chain is built from TRBV7-9 and TRBJ1-2; 10 nucleotides match TRBD1. With 5 bases clipped from V and 2 bases from J, the junction kept 2 bases outside the gene matches. Germline V gene data show CDR1 as SEHNR and CDR2 as FQNEAQ (reference sequence). CDR3 size: 14 residues. CDR3 protein: CASSPGQGNYGYTF. For the CDR3, the DNA is TGTGCCAGCAGCCCGGGACAGGGGAACTATGGCTACACCTTC.

This clone showed up just once. The chain uses TRBV2 and TRBJ2-7, with 8 bases aligning to TRBD2. The CDR3 is 16 amino acids. Germline trimming cut 4 bases from V and 0 bases from J; bases unmatched to any gene: 8. Germline V lookup: CDR1 SNHLY, CDR2 FYNNEI. The CDR3: CASSASGGTFSYEQYF. The CDR3 DNA reads TGTGCCAGCAGTGCCAGCGGGGGCACTTTCTCCTACGAGCAGTACTTC.

This chain connects TRBV20-1 to TRBJ2-3; D may be TRBD1 or TRBD2 (5 bases each). V dropped 3 bases and J dropped 4 bases, with 17 bases sitting between them. Germline V gene sequence: CDR1 DFQATT, CDR2 SNEGSKA (reference sequence). This CDR3 region has 15 residues. This chain's CDR3 is CSASQLGALADTQYF. The CDR3 nucleotides are TGCAGTGCTAGTCAACTAGGGGCATTAGCAGATACGCAGTATTTT.

The CDR3 region has the DNA TGTGCCAGCAGCCTAGTTCCTGACAGCTCTACTGAAGCTTTCTTT. Translated: CASSLVPDSSTEAFF. The V and J genes are TRBV3-1 (or the pseudogene TRBV3-2) and TRBJ1-1, with D possibly being TRBD1 (5 bases). The germline CDR1 and CDR2 sequences are LGHDT and YNNKEL (reference sequence). The CDR3 runs to 15 residues. V was pared by 4 bases and J by 5 bases, with 17 bases between.

This chain joins TRBV3-1 (or the pseudogene TRBV3-2) and TRBJ2-1, with D perhaps matching TRBD2 (6 bases). The CDR3 covers 15 residues. V lost 4 bases, J lost 7 bases, and 17 bases lay in between. Germline CDR1 and CDR2: LGHDT and YNNKEL (reference sequence). CDR3 amino acids: CASSPPGTPENEQFF. CDR3 nucleotide sequence: TGTGCCAGCAGCCCTCCCGGGACTCCGGAGAATGAGCAGTTCTTC.

The V and J genes are TRBV6-4 and TRBJ2-7, with D unresolved. V was cut by 6 bases and J by 3 bases, with 12 bases left in between. The CDR3 has 13 residues. Germline assignment: CDR1 MRHNA and CDR2 SNTAGT. The CDR3 DNA is TGTGCCAGCAGAGGACCAGGTAACTACGAGCAGTACTTC. Translating it yields CASRGPGNYEQYF.

The CDR3 protein is CASSSVPGGIFGNTIYF. CDR3 nucleotide sequence: TGTGCCAGCAGCTCCGTACCCGGGGGGATTTTTGGAAACACCATATATTTT. The V gene is TRBV7-2, the J gene TRBJ1-3; a possible D gene is TRBD1 (5 bases). Trimming left V 4 bases short and J 3 bases short, with 19 bases between. CDR3 length: 17 amino acids. The germline V gene encodes CDR1 SGHTA and CDR2 FQGNSA.

The CDR3 DNA reads as TGTGCCAGCAGCTCCCGGGACAGCTTAGACTCTTGGAGGAACACTGAAGCTTTCTTT. The encoded protein is CASSSRDSLDSWRNTEAFF. The chain recombines TRBV7-8 with TRBJ1-1; 7 bases fit TRBD1. With 4 bases clipped from V and 1 base from J, the junction kept 18 bases outside the gene matches. CDR3 length equals 19 residues. Per germline, CDR1 SGHVS and CDR2 FQNEAQ.

The V call is TRBV12-3 or TRBV12-4, the J call TRBJ1-1; 7 positions agree with TRBD1. The CDR3 is 12 residues long. Trimming took 6 bases from V and 11 from J; bases not matched to a gene: 9. The CDR3 here is CASRGRNRGAFF. The CDR3 DNA follows: TGTGCCAGCAGGGGACGGAACAGGGGTGCTTTCTTT.

The rearrangement joins TRBV2 to TRBJ1-2, with TRBD1 matching 8 bases. The ends lost 5 bases at V and 4 bases at J; junction bases unmatched: 9. The CDR3 is 15 amino acids. Germline CDR1 SNHLY, CDR2 FYNNEI. The CDR3 region is CASSSVWTGSYGYTF. The CDR3 DNA is TGTGCCAGCAGTTCCGTTTGGACAGGGAGCTATGGCTACACCTTC.